This TCR beta chain was retrieved from a study of blood T cell repertoires in COVID-19. Whole-study context: Acute and convalescent COVID-19 specimens originated in the United States, Italy and Spain. T cells, B-cell-depleted T cells, or PBMCs provided the cDNA or gDNA that served as material.

Enrollment of patients from Seattle took place during active infection, with longitudinal follow-up. Using immunoSEQ multiplex PCR, the repertoire was profiled, and TCRdb retains in-frame clones only, with some absent. The table lists 250,000 to 300,000 clones, roughly nine tenths of them singletons. The sample consisted of peripheral blood. The TCR originated in a woman in her thirties with COVID-19, enrolled during active disease.

The CDR3 DNA follows: TGTGCAAGTCACTTAGAGTTGCGGGGAGGGCGTACCAAAAACATTCAGTACTTC. Its translation is CASHLELRGGRTKNIQYF. This chain uses TRBV12-2 with TRBJ2-4; the D call in the table, TRBD2, was not verified against the DNA. TRBV12-2 is listed as a pseudogene. CDR3 length: 18 residues.